The present entry profiles one T cell receptor beta chain with its context. Its antigen remains unknown. This record comes from a study of cytomegalovirus exposure and HLA in healthy donors. PCR primers comprised 60 Vbeta and 13 Jbeta primers. Data came from immunoSEQ multiplex PCR; TCRdb stores just in-frame clones and leaves some out. The sample shows some 220,000 clones, approximately 84% of them seen only once. Overall study results and limits: Analysis performed later showed TCR beta chains linked to HLA being more clonally expanded than equally common others. Highest at DRB1 and lowest at HLA-C, TCR association rates differed among HLA loci in a later analysis.

The sequenced material came from PBMCs. The source of this sequence is a girl aged 2 to 9 in good health and CMV-seronegative.

CDR3 sequence (DNA): TGTGCCAGTAGTATGAACACAGCCTATAGCAATCAGCCCCAGCATTTT. This codes for CASSMNTAYSNQPQHF. The chain combines TRBV19 with TRBJ1-5, with unresolved D. V was shortened by 3 bases and J by 0 bases, with 12 bases between the two germline ends. CDR1 is LNHDA, CDR2 SQIVND, per germline (reference sequence). The CDR3 has 16 amino acids.